Listed below are T cell receptor beta chains from one sample, sequenced in a study of T cells in pancreatic ductal adenocarcinoma. TCRdb's table, derived via immunoSEQ multiplex PCR, lists solely in-frame clones and lacks some. This sample has over 90,000 clones, with over 90% found just once. Sequencing was performed on PBMCs. The receptors stem from a human donor with pancreatic ductal adenocarcinoma. CDR3s include the opening cysteine and the closing phenylalanine or tryptophan. Each record gives: J gene, V gene, clone size, D gene, CDR3 protein, CDR3 DNA. A D gene is named only where the DNA matches it firmly. A clone size is listed for some rows: how often the clone was seen (once, few, many), or a class if it is expanded.

>TRBJ2-1|TRBV5-1|-|-
CASSSLTDSMHNEQFF
TGCGCCAGCAGCTCCCTCACGGACTCGATGCACAATGAGCAGTTCTTC
>TRBJ2-2|TRBV10-3|-|-
CAISLTASNTGELFF
TGTGCCATCAGCCTGACAGCTTCGAACACCGGGGAGCTGTTTTTT
>TRBJ2-5|TRBV9|-|TRBD2
CASSVGTSGRETQYF
TGTGCCAGCAGCGTAGGGACTAGCGGGAGGGAGACCCAGTACTTC
>TRBJ2-1|TRBV5-1|-|TRBD2
CASSWASGAYNEQFF
TGCGCCAGCAGCTGGGCTAGCGGAGCCTACAATGAGCAGTTCTTC
>TRBJ2-6|TRBV29-1|-|-
CSAGAGHFSSGANVLTF
TGCAGCGCTGGAGCGGGACACTTTTCCTCTGGGGCCAACGTCCTGACTTTC
>TRBJ2-2|TRBV7-9|once|-
CASRSTAGTGELFF
TGTGCCAGCAGGTCCACCGCGGGCACCGGGGAGCTGTTTTTT
>TRBJ1-4|TRBV7-2|-|-
CASSHSGGRKEKLFF
TGTGCCAGCAGCCACTCCGGGGGACGGAAAGAAAAACTGTTTTTT
>TRBJ2-1|TRBV20-1|-|TRBD2
CSAPLAEALFF
TGCAGTGCCCCTCTAGCGGAGGCCCTGTTCTTC
>TRBJ2-4|TRBV6-4|-|-
CASSEGPAGIQYF
TGTGCCAGCAGTGAGGGTCCGGCCGGGATTCAGTACTTC
>TRBJ1-1|TRBV9|-|-
CASSVESGMNTEAFF
TGTGCCAGCAGCGTAGAATCAGGGATGAACACTGAAGCTTTCTTT
>TRBJ2-3|TRBV5-4|-|TRBD2
CASSLGLAGADTQYF
TGTGCCAGCAGCCTGGGACTAGCGGGAGCAGATACGCAGTATTTT
>TRBJ2-1|TRBV6-6|-|-
CASSRGSGTYNEQFF
TGTGCCAGCAGCAGAGGTAGCGGCACCTACAATGAGCAGTTCTTC
>TRBJ2-7|TRBV29-1|-|TRBD1
CSVTNRGSEQYF
TGCAGCGTTACTAACAGGGGCAGCGAGCAGTACTTC
>TRBJ2-1|TRBV7-9|-|TRBD2
CASSLSGGPYNEQFF
TGTGCCAGCAGCTTATCGGGAGGCCCGTACAATGAGCAGTTCTTC
>TRBJ1-1|TRBV6-6|once|-
CASSYPGNTEAFF
TGTGCCAGCAGTTATCCGGGGAACACTGAAGCTTTCTTT
>TRBJ1-2|TRBV28|-|TRBD1
CASSLYRGGYGYTF
TGTGCCAGCAGTTTATACAGGGGTGGGTATGGCTACACCTTC
>TRBJ1-2|TRBV5-1|-|-
CASSVRDYGYTF
TGCGCCAGCAGCGTAAGAGACTATGGCTACACCTTC
>TRBJ2-3|TRBV29-1|-|-
CSVVSAFGRGDTQYF
TGCAGCGTGGTAAGCGCCTTTGGCCGCGGAGATACGCAGTATTTT
>TRBJ2-2|TRBV4-1|-|TRBD2
CASSQLRLAGTNGELFF
TGCGCCAGCAGCCAGCTTAGACTAGCGGGAACGAACGGGGAGCTGTTTTTT
>TRBJ2-1|TRBV20-1|-|-
CSARTGAGQFF
TGCAGTGCTAGAACAGGAGCGGGCCAGTTCTTC
>TRBJ2-7|TRBV28|-|TRBD1
CASSSGTGDYEQYF
TGTGCCAGCAGTTCCGGGACAGGTGATTACGAGCAGTACTTC
>TRBJ2-7|TRBV5-6|medium-sized|TRBD2
CASSSGLAGVTSYEQYF
TGTGCCAGCAGCAGCGGACTAGCGGGAGTAACCTCCTACGAGCAGTACTTC
>TRBJ1-1|TRBV4-1|few|-
CASSQGGGWVGTEAFF
TGCGCCAGCAGCCAAGGCGGCGGCTGGGTGGGCACTGAAGCTTTCTTT
>TRBJ2-3|TRBV4-3|-|-
CASSRREAERQDTQYF
TGCGCCAGCAGCCGAAGAGAGGCCGAGCGGCAAGATACGCAGTATTTT
>TRBJ2-2|TRBV9|-|-
CASTPFGSGNTGELFF
TGTGCCAGCACCCCTTTCGGCAGCGGAAACACCGGGGAGCTGTTTTTT
>TRBJ1-4|TRBV28|-|-
CASMGGGDGEKLFF
TGTGCCAGCATGGGGGGGGGTGATGGTGAAAAACTGTTTTTT
>TRBJ2-2|TRBV5-8|-|TRBD1
CASSLTEGGQGPARLFF
TGTGCCAGCAGCTTGACAGAGGGGGGACAGGGGCCCGCTCGACTGTTTTTT